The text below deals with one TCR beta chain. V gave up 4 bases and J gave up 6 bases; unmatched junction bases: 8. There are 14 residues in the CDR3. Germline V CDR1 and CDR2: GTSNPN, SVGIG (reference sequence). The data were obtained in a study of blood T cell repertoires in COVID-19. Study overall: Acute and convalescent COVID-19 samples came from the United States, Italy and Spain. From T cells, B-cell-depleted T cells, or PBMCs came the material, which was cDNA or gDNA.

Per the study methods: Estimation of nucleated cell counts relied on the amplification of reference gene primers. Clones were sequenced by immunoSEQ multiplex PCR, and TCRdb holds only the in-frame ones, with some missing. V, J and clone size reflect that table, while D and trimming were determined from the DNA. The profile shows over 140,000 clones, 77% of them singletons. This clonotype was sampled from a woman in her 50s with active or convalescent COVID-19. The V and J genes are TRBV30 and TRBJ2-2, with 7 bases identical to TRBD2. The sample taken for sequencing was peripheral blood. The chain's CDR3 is CAWTPGRGPGELFF. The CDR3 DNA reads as TGTGCCTGGACTCCTGGGAGGGGTCCCGGGGAGCTGTTTTTT.